A selection of T cell receptor beta chains follows, all from one sample in a study. TCRdb independently ran MiXCR on the 5' RACE reads; one entry per CDR3 protein. The sample has a few hundred distinct CDR3 sequences, over 6% seen once. The sequencing input was effector memory T cells from blood PBMCs. These receptor sequences come from a female donor with HIV. Both conserved end residues are part of each CDR3. A D gene is named only where the DNA matches it firmly. A clone size is listed for some rows: how often the clone was seen (once, few, many), or a class if it is expanded.

CDR3aa: CASSPRGGQIVNEQFF; CDR3nt: TGTGCCAGCAGCCCCCGGGGGGGGCAAATTGTGAATGAGCAGTTCTTC; j_gene: TRBJ2-1; abundance: -; v_gene: TRBV11-3; d_gene: TRBD2
CDR3aa: CASSLDRGGQPQHF; CDR3nt: TGTGCCAGCAGTTTGGACAGAGGGGGCCAGCCCCAGCATTTT; j_gene: TRBJ1-5; abundance: large; v_gene: TRBV2; d_gene: TRBD1
CDR3aa: CATMGLGQSYTF; CDR3nt: TGTGCCACGATGGGGCTGGGACAGAGCTACACCTTC; j_gene: TRBJ1-2; abundance: few; v_gene: TRBV10-3; d_gene: TRBD1
CDR3aa: CASSLDGPGNTIYF; CDR3nt: TGTGCCAGCAGCTTGGATGGGCCTGGAAACACCATATATTTT; j_gene: TRBJ1-3; abundance: large; v_gene: TRBV11-3; d_gene: -
CDR3aa: CSVGVNTEAFF; CDR3nt: TGCAGCGTTGGGGTCAACACTGAAGCTTTCTTT; j_gene: TRBJ1-1; abundance: few; v_gene: TRBV29-1; d_gene: -
CDR3aa: CASSLAGGGGETQYF; CDR3nt: TGTGCCAGCAGCTTAGCCGGCGGGGGGGGAGAGACCCAGTACTTC; j_gene: TRBJ2-5; abundance: medium-sized; v_gene: TRBV7-9; d_gene: TRBD2
CDR3aa: CSVEGRGMGTEAFF; CDR3nt: TGCAGCGTTGAAGGTCGGGGGATGGGCACTGAAGCTTTCTTT; j_gene: TRBJ1-1; abundance: medium-sized; v_gene: TRBV29-1; d_gene: -
CDR3aa: CASSLTVNLPQHF; CDR3nt: TGTGCCAGCAGCCTAACGGTAAATCTGCCCCAACATTTT; j_gene: TRBJ1-5; abundance: -; v_gene: TRBV14; d_gene: -
CDR3aa: CATSRGVSNQPQHF; CDR3nt: TGTGCCACCAGCAGAGGGGTTAGCAATCAGCCCCAGCATTTT; j_gene: TRBJ1-5; abundance: few; v_gene: TRBV15; d_gene: -
CDR3aa: CASSRDTENSPLHF; CDR3nt: TGTGCCAGCAGCCGGGACACCGAAAATTCACCCCTCCACTTT; j_gene: TRBJ1-6; abundance: large; v_gene: TRBV7-6; d_gene: -
CDR3aa: CASSPWGGNQPQHF; CDR3nt: TGTGCCAGCAGTCCCTGGGGGGGCAATCAGCCCCAGCATTTT; j_gene: TRBJ1-5; abundance: medium-sized; v_gene: TRBV6-1; d_gene: -
CDR3aa: CASRMGGLNTEAFF; CDR3nt: TGTGCCAGCAGAATGGGCGGCCTGAACACTGAAGCTTTCTTT; j_gene: TRBJ1-1; abundance: few; v_gene: TRBV12-3/TRBV12-4; d_gene: -
CDR3aa: CAIRGQSTYNEQFF; CDR3nt: TGTGCCATCAGGGGGCAGTCCACCTACAATGAGCAGTTCTTC; j_gene: TRBJ2-1; abundance: medium-sized; v_gene: TRBV10-3; d_gene: -
CDR3aa: CASSYSRSGGATGHTQYF; CDR3nt: TGTGCCAGCAGTTACTCTCGGAGCGGGGGGGCCACGGGACATACGCAGTATTTT; j_gene: TRBJ2-3; abundance: medium-sized; v_gene: TRBV6-5; d_gene: TRBD2
CDR3aa: CASTLQMNTGELFF; CDR3nt: TGTGCCAGTACCCTACAGATGAACACCGGGGAGCTGTTTTTT; j_gene: TRBJ2-2; abundance: -; v_gene: TRBV19; d_gene: -
CDR3aa: CASREGQFNSPLHF; CDR3nt: TGTGCCAGCAGAGAAGGACAGTTCAATTCACCCCTCCACTTT; j_gene: TRBJ1-6; abundance: few; v_gene: TRBV2; d_gene: -
CDR3aa: CASSRGPGSGQPQHF; CDR3nt: TGTGCCAGCAGCCGAGGGCCAGGGTCAGGTCAGCCCCAGCATTTT; j_gene: TRBJ1-5; abundance: medium-sized; v_gene: TRBV7-2; d_gene: -
CDR3aa: CASSLWTTGELFF; CDR3nt: TGTGCCAGCAGCTTATGGACTACCGGGGAGCTGTTTTTT; j_gene: TRBJ2-2; abundance: -; v_gene: TRBV7-2; d_gene: -
CDR3aa: CASSQSSGGGYGYTF; CDR3nt: TGCGCCAGCAGCCAATCAAGCGGGGGCGGCTATGGCTACACCTTC; j_gene: TRBJ1-2; abundance: medium-sized; v_gene: TRBV4-3; d_gene: -
CDR3aa: CASGLAAAVNTEAFF; CDR3nt: TGTGCTAGTGGTTTGGCTGCGGCGGTGAACACTGAAGCTTTCTTT; j_gene: TRBJ1-1; abundance: medium-sized; v_gene: TRBV12-5; d_gene: -
CDR3aa: CASSDGAEETQYF; CDR3nt: TGCGCCAGCAGTGACGGGGCGGAAGAGACCCAGTACTTC; j_gene: TRBJ2-5; abundance: large; v_gene: TRBV10-1; d_gene: -
CDR3aa: CSVISVHEQFF; CDR3nt: TGCAGCGTTATTAGCGTTCATGAGCAGTTCTTC; j_gene: TRBJ2-1; abundance: hyperexpanded; v_gene: TRBV29-1; d_gene: -
CDR3aa: CASSLTGRNQPQHF; CDR3nt: TGTGCCAGCAGCCTGACAGGGAGGAATCAGCCCCAGCATTTT; j_gene: TRBJ1-5; abundance: -; v_gene: TRBV12-3/TRBV12-4; d_gene: TRBD1
CDR3aa: CASSRTQGSTDTQYF; CDR3nt: TGCGCCAGCAGCCGCACCCAGGGCAGCACAGATACGCAGTATTTT; j_gene: TRBJ2-3; abundance: medium-sized; v_gene: TRBV4-3; d_gene: -
CDR3aa: CATSRGEGARGNQPQHF; CDR3nt: TGTGCCACCAGCAGAGGGGAAGGGGCGCGGGGCAATCAGCCCCAGCATTTT; j_gene: TRBJ1-5; abundance: medium-sized; v_gene: TRBV15; d_gene: -
CDR3aa: CAWSQDRDYNSPLHF; CDR3nt: TGTGCCTGGAGTCAAGACCGAGACTATAATTCACCCCTCCACTTT; j_gene: TRBJ1-6; abundance: medium-sized; v_gene: TRBV30; d_gene: -
CDR3aa: CASSSWASGGAVGNEQFF; CDR3nt: TGTGCCAGCAGTTCATGGGCTAGCGGGGGGGCTGTGGGCAATGAGCAGTTCTTC; j_gene: TRBJ2-1; abundance: medium-sized; v_gene: TRBV6-5; d_gene: TRBD2
CDR3aa: CASSQWRAGKLFF; CDR3nt: TGTGCCAGCAGTCAATGGCGAGCGGGAAAACTGTTTTTT; j_gene: TRBJ1-4; abundance: medium-sized; v_gene: TRBV6-5; d_gene: -
CDR3aa: CAWSAFTGSTEAFF; CDR3nt: TGTGCCTGGAGTGCCTTCACAGGATCTACTGAAGCTTTCTTT; j_gene: TRBJ1-1; abundance: medium-sized; v_gene: TRBV30; d_gene: -
CDR3aa: CASSRDWSGELFF; CDR3nt: TGTGCCAGCAGTCGAGACTGGTCCGGGGAGCTGTTTTTT; j_gene: TRBJ2-2; abundance: medium-sized; v_gene: TRBV6-1; d_gene: -
CDR3aa: CASSVLGAGQPQHF; CDR3nt: TGTGCCAGCAGCGTTTTAGGGGCTGGTCAGCCCCAGCATTTT; j_gene: TRBJ1-5; abundance: medium-sized; v_gene: TRBV12-3/TRBV12-4; d_gene: -
CDR3aa: CASSQGLAVSTDTQYF; CDR3nt: TGTGCCAGCAGCCAGGGACTAGCGGTTAGCACAGATACGCAGTATTTT; j_gene: TRBJ2-3; abundance: large; v_gene: TRBV11-3; d_gene: TRBD2
CDR3aa: CASSHRGSTDTQYF; CDR3nt: TGTGCCAGCAGCCACAGGGGTAGCACAGATACGCAGTATTTT; j_gene: TRBJ2-3; abundance: few; v_gene: TRBV6-1; d_gene: TRBD1
CDR3aa: CSAGYSSGEKTQYF; CDR3nt: TGCAGTGCCGGTTACTCTAGCGGGGAGAAGACCCAGTACTTC; j_gene: TRBJ2-5; abundance: medium-sized; v_gene: TRBV20-1; d_gene: TRBD2
CDR3aa: CSVGDSRAPTDTQYF; CDR3nt: TGCAGCGTGGGAGACAGCAGGGCCCCCACAGATACGCAGTATTTT; j_gene: TRBJ2-3; abundance: medium-sized; v_gene: TRBV29-1; d_gene: -
CDR3aa: CASSLSFSSYGYTF; CDR3nt: TGTGCCAGCAGCTTATCGTTTTCTAGCTATGGCTACACCTTC; j_gene: TRBJ1-2; abundance: large; v_gene: TRBV7-2; d_gene: -
CDR3aa: CASSVDSGMGTDTQYF; CDR3nt: TGCGCCAGCAGTGTGGATTCAGGGATGGGCACAGATACGCAGTATTTT; j_gene: TRBJ2-3; abundance: medium-sized; v_gene: TRBV10-1; d_gene: -